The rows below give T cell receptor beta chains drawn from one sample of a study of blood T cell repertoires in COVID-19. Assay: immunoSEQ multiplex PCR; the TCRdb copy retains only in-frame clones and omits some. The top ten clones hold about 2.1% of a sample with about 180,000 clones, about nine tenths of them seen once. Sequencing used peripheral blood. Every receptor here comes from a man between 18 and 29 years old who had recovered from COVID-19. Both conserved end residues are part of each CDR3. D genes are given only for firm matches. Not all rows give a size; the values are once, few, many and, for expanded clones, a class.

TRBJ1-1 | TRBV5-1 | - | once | CASSSPGSRTEAFF | TGCGCCAGCAGCTCCCCGGGGAGCAGGACTGAAGCTTTCTTT
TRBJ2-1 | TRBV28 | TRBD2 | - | CASSLPTSGSSYNEQFF | TGTGCCAGCAGTCTCCCGACTAGCGGGAGCTCCTACAATGAGCAGTTCTTC
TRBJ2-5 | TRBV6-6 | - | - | CAGKAGPTSLETQYF | TGTGCCGGCAAGGCAGGGCCGACCTCCTTAGAGACCCAGTACTTC
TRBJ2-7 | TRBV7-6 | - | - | CASSHQLLGGSYEQYF | TGTGCCAGCAGCCACCAATTGCTTGGCGGCTCCTACGAGCAGTACTTC
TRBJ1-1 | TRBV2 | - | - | CASQGRQYTEAFF | TGTGCCAGCCAAGGCAGGCAATACACTGAAGCTTTCTTT
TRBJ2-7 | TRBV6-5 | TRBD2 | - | CASSLAGGRDEQYF | TGTGCCAGCAGCCTAGCGGGAGGGAGAGACGAGCAGTACTTC
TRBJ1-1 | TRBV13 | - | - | CASTIGAEAFF | TGTGCCAGCACCATAGGGGCCGAAGCTTTCTTT
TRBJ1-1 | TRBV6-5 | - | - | CASSRTATEAFF | TGTGCCAGCAGTAGGACAGCCACTGAAGCTTTCTTT
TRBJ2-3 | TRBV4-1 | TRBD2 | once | CASSLGLAGRSTDTQYF | TGCGCCAGCAGCCTGGGACTAGCGGGAAGGAGCACAGATACGCAGTATTTT
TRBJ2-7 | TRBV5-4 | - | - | CASSRDIDRIVVDEQYF | TGTGCCAGCAGCCGAGATATAGACAGGATCGTGGTAGACGAGCAGTACTTC
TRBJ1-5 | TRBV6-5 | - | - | CASTGKGQLNQPQHF | TGTGCCAGCACCGGAAAGGGGCAGCTTAATCAGCCCCAGCATTTT
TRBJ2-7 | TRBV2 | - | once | CASSLAGTRPTYEQYF | TGTGCCAGCAGTTTAGCCGGGACTCGGCCCACCTACGAGCAGTACTTC
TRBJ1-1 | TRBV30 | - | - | CAWSSFLYTEAFF | TGTGCCTGGAGTTCGTTCCTGTACACTGAAGCTTTCTTT
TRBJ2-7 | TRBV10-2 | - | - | CASRGTLTYEQYF | TGCGCCAGCAGGGGGACACTGACCTACGAGCAGTACTTC
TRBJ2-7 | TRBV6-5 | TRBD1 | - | CASRWGQGNEQYF | TGTGCCAGCAGGTGGGGACAGGGAAACGAGCAGTACTTC
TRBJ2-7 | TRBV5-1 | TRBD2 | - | CASLISGPPYEQYF | TGCGCCAGCTTAATTAGCGGGCCCCCCTACGAGCAGTACTTC
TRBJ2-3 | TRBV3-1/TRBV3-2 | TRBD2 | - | CASSTQLAGKVDTQYF | TGTGCCAGCAGCACCCAACTAGCGGGAAAGGTAGATACGCAGTATTTT
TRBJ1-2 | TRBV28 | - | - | CASSTGVLYGYTF | TGTGCCAGCAGTACCGGGGTTCTTTATGGCTACACCTTC
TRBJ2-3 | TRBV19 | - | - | CASSFGDTQYF | TGTGCCAGTAGTTTCGGGGATACGCAGTATTTT
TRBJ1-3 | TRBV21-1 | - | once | CASSKKGTGPSGNTIYF | TGTGCCAGCAGCAAAAAGGGGACAGGGCCCTCTGGAAACACCATATATTTT
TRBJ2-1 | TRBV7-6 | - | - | CASSFLGAFNEQFF | TGTGCCAGCAGCTTCCTGGGGGCTTTCAATGAGCAGTTCTTC
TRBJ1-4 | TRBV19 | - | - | CASSIVWGVLEEKLFF | TGTGCCAGTAGTATAGTTTGGGGGGTTTTAGAGGAAAAACTGTTTTTT
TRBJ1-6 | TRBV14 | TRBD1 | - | CASSLVQGAKYSPLHF | TGTGCCAGCTCCCTGGTTCAGGGGGCAAAATATTCACCCCTCCACTTT
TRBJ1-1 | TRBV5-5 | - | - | CASSFGQGMNTEAFF | TGTGCCAGCAGCTTCGGGCAGGGTATGAACACTGAAGCTTTCTTT
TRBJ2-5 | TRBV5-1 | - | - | CASSLGGSGNQETQYF | TGCGCCAGCAGCCTGGGAGGTAGCGGAAACCAAGAGACCCAGTACTTC
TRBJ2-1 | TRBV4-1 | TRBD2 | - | CASSQGIGAGGNEQFF | TGCGCCAGCAGCCAAGGTATCGGGGCGGGGGGTAATGAGCAGTTCTTC
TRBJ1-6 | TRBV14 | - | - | CASRAVKNSPLHF | TGTGCCAGCAGGGCTGTCAAGAATTCACCCCTCCACTTT
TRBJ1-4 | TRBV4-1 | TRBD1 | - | CASSHLRDRASEKLFF | TGCGCCAGCAGCCACCTCCGGGACAGGGCAAGTGAAAAACTGTTTTTT
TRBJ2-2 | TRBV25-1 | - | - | CASSGGFGTGELFF | TGTGCCAGCTCCGGGGGTTTCGGCACCGGGGAGCTGTTTTTT
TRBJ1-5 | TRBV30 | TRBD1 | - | CAWSGQGDQPQHF | TGTGCCTGGAGTGGCCAGGGGGATCAGCCCCAGCATTTT
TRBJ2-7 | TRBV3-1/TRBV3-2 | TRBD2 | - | CASSRGTGLAPLEQYF | TGTGCCAGCAGCCGAGGGACGGGACTAGCCCCCCTCGAGCAGTACTTC
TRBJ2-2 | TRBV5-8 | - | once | CASSLVLGRGGTGELFF | TGTGCCAGCAGCTTGGTTCTCGGGAGAGGCGGGACCGGGGAGCTGTTTTTT
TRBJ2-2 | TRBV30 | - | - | CAGGSGTGELFF | TGTGCCGGGGGTTCGGGCACCGGGGAGCTGTTTTTT
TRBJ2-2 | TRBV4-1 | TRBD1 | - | CASTPSQGWTGELFF | TGCGCCAGCACACCTTCACAGGGGTGGACCGGGGAGCTGTTTTTT
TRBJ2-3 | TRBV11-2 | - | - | CASSISDTQYF | TGTGCCAGCAGCATCTCAGATACGCAGTATTTT
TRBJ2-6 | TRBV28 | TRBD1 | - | CASSFENLGDRGAGANVLTF | TGTGCCAGCAGTTTTGAGAATTTAGGAGACAGGGGGGCTGGGGCCAACGTCCTGACTTTC
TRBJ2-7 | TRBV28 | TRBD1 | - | CATRLTGLSYEQYF | TGTGCCACCCGCCTGACAGGGCTCTCCTACGAGCAGTACTTC
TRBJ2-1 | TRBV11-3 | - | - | CASSLGLRHIPNNEQFF | TGTGCCAGCAGCTTAGGCCTTCGACATATCCCTAACAATGAGCAGTTCTTC
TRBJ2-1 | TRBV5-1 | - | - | CASSFLDVDYNEQFF | TGCGCCAGCAGCTTTCTAGACGTGGATTACAATGAGCAGTTCTTC
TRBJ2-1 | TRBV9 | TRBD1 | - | CASSARLQGSASFEQFF | TGTGCCAGCAGCGCCCGATTACAGGGGTCGGCGTCGTTTGAGCAGTTCTTC
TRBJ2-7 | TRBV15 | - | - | CATSRDRSIRYEQYF | TGTGCCACCAGCAGAGACCGGAGTATACGTTACGAGCAGTACTTC
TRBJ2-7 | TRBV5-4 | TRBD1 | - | CASSFGQGSYEQYF | TGTGCCAGCAGCTTCGGACAGGGGTCCTACGAGCAGTACTTC